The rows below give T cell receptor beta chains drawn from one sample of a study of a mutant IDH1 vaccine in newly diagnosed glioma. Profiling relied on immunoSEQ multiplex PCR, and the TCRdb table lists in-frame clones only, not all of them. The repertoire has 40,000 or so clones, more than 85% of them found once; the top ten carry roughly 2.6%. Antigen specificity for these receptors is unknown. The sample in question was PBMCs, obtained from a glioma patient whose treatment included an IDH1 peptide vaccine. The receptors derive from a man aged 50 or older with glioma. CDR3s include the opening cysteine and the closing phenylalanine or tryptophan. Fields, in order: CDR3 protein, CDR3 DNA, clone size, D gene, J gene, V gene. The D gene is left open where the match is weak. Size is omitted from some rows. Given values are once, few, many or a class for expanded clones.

cdr3_aa: CASSGVDNNTEAFF
cdr3_nt: TGTGCCAGCAGCGGAGTTGACAATAACACTGAAGCTTTCTTT
clone_size: NA
d_call: NA
j_call: TRBJ1-1
v_call: TRBV6-1

cdr3_aa: CASSLANVPGGTYEQYF
cdr3_nt: TGTGCCAGCAGCTTAGCTAACGTGCCAGGAGGAACCTACGAGCAGTACTTC
clone_size: NA
d_call: NA
j_call: TRBJ2-7
v_call: TRBV7-8

cdr3_aa: CASSLEPLRYSYEQYF
cdr3_nt: TGTGCCAGCAGCTTGGAGCCACTCCGATACTCCTACGAGCAGTACTTC
clone_size: NA
d_call: NA
j_call: TRBJ2-7
v_call: TRBV5-6

cdr3_aa: CASSPVGSIGGYYEQYF
cdr3_nt: TGTGCCAGCAGCCCAGTAGGTTCGATCGGCGGATACTACGAGCAGTACTTC
clone_size: once
d_call: NA
j_call: TRBJ2-7
v_call: TRBV9

cdr3_aa: CATSRSGAGGSEQFF
cdr3_nt: TGTGCCACCAGCAGATCCGGGGCGGGGGGAAGTGAGCAGTTCTTC
clone_size: NA
d_call: TRBD2
j_call: TRBJ2-1
v_call: TRBV15

cdr3_aa: CASSPGSYEQYF
cdr3_nt: TGTGCCAGTAGCCCGGGCTCCTACGAGCAGTACTTC
clone_size: NA
d_call: NA
j_call: TRBJ2-7
v_call: TRBV19

cdr3_aa: CASSIDRLAGAPQYF
cdr3_nt: TGTGCCAGTAGTATAGATCGCCTAGCGGGGGCCCCCCAGTATTTT
clone_size: NA
d_call: TRBD2
j_call: TRBJ2-3
v_call: TRBV19

cdr3_aa: CASRDAGLAGVNYNEQFF
cdr3_nt: TGCGCCAGCAGAGATGCGGGACTAGCGGGAGTGAACTACAATGAGCAGTTCTTC
clone_size: NA
d_call: TRBD2
j_call: TRBJ2-1
v_call: TRBV5-1

cdr3_aa: CASSNGYSQGTNSPLHF
cdr3_nt: TGTGCCAGCAGCAATGGGTACAGCCAAGGGACCAATTCACCCCTCCACTTT
clone_size: NA
d_call: NA
j_call: TRBJ1-6
v_call: TRBV21-1

cdr3_aa: CSVETDSSYEQYF
cdr3_nt: TGCAGCGTTGAGACTGATAGCTCCTACGAGCAGTACTTC
clone_size: NA
d_call: NA
j_call: TRBJ2-7
v_call: TRBV29-1

cdr3_aa: CASGTGELFF
cdr3_nt: TGCGCCAGCGGGACCGGGGAGCTGTTTTTT
clone_size: NA
d_call: NA
j_call: TRBJ2-2
v_call: TRBV5-1

cdr3_aa: CATSTDRLGAFF
cdr3_nt: TGTGCCACCAGCACAGACCGGCTGGGAGCTTTCTTT
clone_size: NA
d_call: NA
j_call: TRBJ1-1
v_call: TRBV15

cdr3_aa: CASSPEFGAPKNIQYF
cdr3_nt: TGCGCCAGCAGCCCCGAGTTTGGGGCCCCCAAAAACATTCAGTACTTC
clone_size: NA
d_call: NA
j_call: TRBJ2-4
v_call: TRBV5-1

cdr3_aa: CASSLGRSSYEQYF
cdr3_nt: TGTGCCAGCAGCTTGGGGCGGAGCTCCTACGAGCAGTACTTC
clone_size: once
d_call: NA
j_call: TRBJ2-7
v_call: TRBV5-6

cdr3_aa: CASSLGFGRGISGANVLTF
cdr3_nt: TGTGCCAGCAGCTTAGGGTTCGGAAGGGGTATCTCTGGGGCCAACGTCCTGACTTTC
clone_size: NA
d_call: NA
j_call: TRBJ2-6
v_call: TRBV7-9

cdr3_aa: CASSLSGRTSTDTQYF
cdr3_nt: TGCGCCAGCAGCTTGTCCGGCAGAACAAGCACAGATACGCAGTATTTT
clone_size: once
d_call: NA
j_call: TRBJ2-3
v_call: TRBV5-1

cdr3_aa: CASSLGSGATNEKLFF
cdr3_nt: TGTGCCAGCAGCTTAGGGTCCGGGGCAACTAATGAAAAACTGTTTTTT
clone_size: NA
d_call: NA
j_call: TRBJ1-4
v_call: TRBV7-8

cdr3_aa: CASSLVGEQYF
cdr3_nt: TGTGCCAGCAGCTTGGTGGGGGAGCAGTACTTC
clone_size: NA
d_call: NA
j_call: TRBJ2-7
v_call: TRBV7-2

cdr3_aa: CATSRDGGREQFF
cdr3_nt: TGTGCCACCAGCAGAGATGGGGGCCGTGAGCAGTTCTTC
clone_size: NA
d_call: NA
j_call: TRBJ2-1
v_call: TRBV15

cdr3_aa: CASSLAQHYGYTF
cdr3_nt: TGTGCCAGCAGCCTAGCCCAACATTATGGCTACACCTTC
clone_size: NA
d_call: NA
j_call: TRBJ1-2
v_call: TRBV7-8

cdr3_aa: CASTPQRGPNEKLFF
cdr3_nt: TGTGCCAGCACCCCTCAGAGGGGCCCTAATGAAAAACTGTTTTTT
clone_size: NA
d_call: NA
j_call: TRBJ1-4
v_call: TRBV2

cdr3_aa: CASSPGGADSNQPQHF
cdr3_nt: TGTGCCAGCAGCCCAGGGGGGGCGGATAGCAATCAGCCCCAGCATTTT
clone_size: NA
d_call: TRBD1
j_call: TRBJ1-5
v_call: TRBV27

cdr3_aa: CASSFWDRPEETQYF
cdr3_nt: TGCGCCAGCAGCTTCTGGGACAGGCCCGAAGAGACCCAGTACTTC
clone_size: NA
d_call: TRBD1
j_call: TRBJ2-5
v_call: TRBV5-1

cdr3_aa: CASSFSGGVGHTQYF
cdr3_nt: TGTGCCAGCAGCTTTAGCGGCGGAGTGGGGCATACGCAGTATTTT
clone_size: NA
d_call: NA
j_call: TRBJ2-3
v_call: TRBV7-8

cdr3_aa: CASSLSLRDRANVRYGYTF
cdr3_nt: TGTGCCAGCAGTCTTTCTCTCCGGGACAGGGCCAATGTTAGGTATGGCTACACCTTC
clone_size: NA
d_call: TRBD1
j_call: TRBJ1-2
v_call: TRBV2

cdr3_aa: CASSPAGERRWNTEAFF
cdr3_nt: TGCGCCAGCAGCCCTGCGGGCGAAAGGCGGTGGAACACTGAAGCTTTCTTT
clone_size: NA
d_call: NA
j_call: TRBJ1-1
v_call: TRBV5-1

cdr3_aa: CASSRKIGPESDTQYF
cdr3_nt: TGCGCCAGCAGCCGAAAGATTGGACCTGAGTCGGATACGCAGTATTTT
clone_size: NA
d_call: NA
j_call: TRBJ2-3
v_call: TRBV4-3

cdr3_aa: CASSLEGGANEKLFF
cdr3_nt: TGCGCCAGCAGCTTGGAAGGGGGTGCTAATGAAAAACTGTTTTTT
clone_size: NA
d_call: NA
j_call: TRBJ1-4
v_call: TRBV5-1

cdr3_aa: CASSLVRGGRNIQYF
cdr3_nt: TGTGCCAGCAGCTTAGTAAGGGGGGGCCGGAACATTCAGTACTTC
clone_size: NA
d_call: NA
j_call: TRBJ2-4
v_call: TRBV7-9

cdr3_aa: CASRGVRGSGANVLTF
cdr3_nt: TGTGCCAGCAGGGGGGTAAGGGGCTCTGGGGCCAACGTCCTGACTTTC
clone_size: once
d_call: NA
j_call: TRBJ2-6
v_call: TRBV9

cdr3_aa: CASSLLGGAWEQFF
cdr3_nt: TGTGCCAGCAGCTTACTAGGGGGGGCATGGGAGCAGTTCTTC
clone_size: NA
d_call: NA
j_call: TRBJ2-1
v_call: TRBV13

cdr3_aa: CSARGPVEQYF
cdr3_nt: TGCAGTGCTAGAGGACCGGTCGAGCAGTACTTC
clone_size: NA
d_call: NA
j_call: TRBJ2-7
v_call: TRBV20-1

cdr3_aa: CATNPRVRLSGAPEAFF
cdr3_nt: TGTGCCACGAATCCCCGAGTGAGGCTGTCAGGTGCTCCAGAAGCTTTCTTT
clone_size: NA
d_call: NA
j_call: TRBJ1-1
v_call: TRBV28

cdr3_aa: CASSFSQGVQPQHF
cdr3_nt: TGTGCCAGCAGTTTCAGTCAAGGGGTTCAGCCCCAGCATTTT
clone_size: NA
d_call: NA
j_call: TRBJ1-5
v_call: TRBV28

cdr3_aa: CASSGSGEQYF
cdr3_nt: TGTGCCAGCAGCGGAAGTGGTGAGCAGTACTTC
clone_size: NA
d_call: NA
j_call: TRBJ2-7
v_call: TRBV9

cdr3_aa: CAISELIPGGNYGYTF
cdr3_nt: TGTGCCATCAGTGAGCTAATCCCGGGGGGAAACTATGGCTACACCTTC
clone_size: NA
d_call: NA
j_call: TRBJ1-2
v_call: TRBV10-3